This T cell receptor beta chain was sequenced in a study of cytomegalovirus exposure and HLA in healthy donors. With respect to this clone: Its specificity is not known.

In germline, CDR1 is SEHNR, CDR2 FQNEAQ (reference sequence). V lost 2 bases and J lost 1, with 8 bases in between. This CDR3 contains 14 residues. General observations from the study: TRBV6-2, TRBV6-3 and some other V segments were excluded as indistinguishable. Among the sequence variants, a highly shared cluster was likely an artifact of sequencing.

With 60 Vbeta and 13 Jbeta primers, the PCR was carried out. Assay: immunoSEQ multiplex PCR; the TCRdb copy retains only in-frame clones and omits some. The table has 90,000 to 130,000 clones, less than 85% seen once. The sequencing sample was made of PBMCs. The sequence derives from a man aged 30 to 45 in good health and CMV-seropositive. This sequence joins TRBV7-9 and TRBJ1-1, with a possible D match to TRBD1 (5 bases). The CDR3 nucleotides are TGTGCCAGCAGCTTACCAGACAGGAACACTGAAGCTTTCTTT. As protein: CASSLPDRNTEAFF.